The rows below give T cell receptor beta chains drawn from one sample of a study of T cells in Graves' hyperthyroidism and ophthalmopathy. TCRdb reanalysed the multiplex PCR reads using MiXCR and keeps one entry per CDR3 protein. The sample carries hundreds of thousands of distinct CDR3 sequences, 25% to 30% recorded once. Sequencing was carried out using blood. These receptors were obtained from a man aged 35 to 55 with Graves' hyperthyroidism that later progressed to Graves' ophthalmopathy. The CDR3 runs from the conserved cysteine through the conserved F or W. A D gene is named only where the DNA matches it firmly.

TRBD2	TRBJ2-5	TRBV5-1	CASSFGLAGLGETQYF
TRBD1	TRBJ2-7	TRBV6-5	CASSFLRQGDYEQYF
TRBD2	TRBJ2-7	TRBV12-3/TRBV12-4	CASSLGGFRGSGQPYEQYF
TRBD2	TRBJ2-7	TRBV11-2	CASSIRLAGLWEQYF
.	TRBJ1-2	TRBV6-1	CASSEGRATYGYTF
.	TRBJ1-5	TRBV12-3/TRBV12-4	CAGSSRYRGAHSNQPQHF
TRBD2	TRBJ2-5	TRBV11-1	CASSLDGRYYAGGQETQYF
.	TRBJ2-5	TRBV20-1	CSARFGGGRETQYF
.	TRBJ2-5	TRBV12-3/TRBV12-4	CASVGSGGRQETQYF
TRBD1	TRBJ2-7	TRBV20-1	CSARDRGYYEQYF
.	TRBJ1-1	TRBV7-6	CASTLGVNTEAFF
TRBD2	TRBJ2-7	TRBV18	CASSPGVGSGSSYEQYF
.	TRBJ2-2	TRBV19	CASSKTANTGELFF
.	TRBJ2-5	TRBV2	CASSEAETQYF
TRBD2	TRBJ2-7	TRBV3-1	CASSQDHTSGTYEQYF
TRBD2	TRBJ2-2	TRBV19	CASRMASGSTGELFF
TRBD2	.	TRBV28	CASSYMGGRLETQYF
.	TRBJ2-7	TRBV7-8	CASSLVDTTYEQYF
.	TRBJ2-7	TRBV28	CASSLFTGYEQYF
TRBD1	TRBJ1-5	TRBV20-1	CSARTPGQGNQPQHF
TRBD2	TRBJ2-7	TRBV3-1	CASSSTLAGATYEQYF
TRBD2	TRBJ2-7	TRBV7-6	CASSLSGKGEQYF
.	TRBJ1-1	TRBV3-1	CASSQYRATEAFF
.	TRBJ2-5	TRBV28	CASSPGGGSGKETQYF
TRBD2	TRBJ2-7	TRBV20-1	CSARGLAGFEQYF
.	TRBJ1-5	TRBV24-1	CATSPSGGGSQPQHF
.	TRBJ1-1	TRBV5-1	CASRSQGGTEAFF
.	TRBJ1-5	TRBV29-1	CSVEDRNFSNQPQHF
.	TRBJ2-7	TRBV6-5	CASSYSIPTYYNYEQYF
TRBD1	TRBJ1-6	TRBV14	CASSQDWTGVSYNSPLHF
.	TRBJ1-2	TRBV28	CASGAGGVNYGYTF
TRBD1	TRBJ2-7	TRBV20-1	CSARTGNYEQYF
.	TRBJ1-5	TRBV20-1	CSAEQGSAGNQPQHF
TRBD1	TRBJ1-1	TRBV20-1	CSADRDSTGNGYTEAFF
.	TRBJ2-5	TRBV12-3/TRBV12-4	CASRAAGGGKTQYF
.	TRBJ1-2	TRBV20-1	CSASLIAEPYGYTF
.	TRBJ2-5	TRBV30	CAWSWGQQPDPQETQYF
.	TRBJ1-5	TRBV19	CASSPSPQGGNQPQHF